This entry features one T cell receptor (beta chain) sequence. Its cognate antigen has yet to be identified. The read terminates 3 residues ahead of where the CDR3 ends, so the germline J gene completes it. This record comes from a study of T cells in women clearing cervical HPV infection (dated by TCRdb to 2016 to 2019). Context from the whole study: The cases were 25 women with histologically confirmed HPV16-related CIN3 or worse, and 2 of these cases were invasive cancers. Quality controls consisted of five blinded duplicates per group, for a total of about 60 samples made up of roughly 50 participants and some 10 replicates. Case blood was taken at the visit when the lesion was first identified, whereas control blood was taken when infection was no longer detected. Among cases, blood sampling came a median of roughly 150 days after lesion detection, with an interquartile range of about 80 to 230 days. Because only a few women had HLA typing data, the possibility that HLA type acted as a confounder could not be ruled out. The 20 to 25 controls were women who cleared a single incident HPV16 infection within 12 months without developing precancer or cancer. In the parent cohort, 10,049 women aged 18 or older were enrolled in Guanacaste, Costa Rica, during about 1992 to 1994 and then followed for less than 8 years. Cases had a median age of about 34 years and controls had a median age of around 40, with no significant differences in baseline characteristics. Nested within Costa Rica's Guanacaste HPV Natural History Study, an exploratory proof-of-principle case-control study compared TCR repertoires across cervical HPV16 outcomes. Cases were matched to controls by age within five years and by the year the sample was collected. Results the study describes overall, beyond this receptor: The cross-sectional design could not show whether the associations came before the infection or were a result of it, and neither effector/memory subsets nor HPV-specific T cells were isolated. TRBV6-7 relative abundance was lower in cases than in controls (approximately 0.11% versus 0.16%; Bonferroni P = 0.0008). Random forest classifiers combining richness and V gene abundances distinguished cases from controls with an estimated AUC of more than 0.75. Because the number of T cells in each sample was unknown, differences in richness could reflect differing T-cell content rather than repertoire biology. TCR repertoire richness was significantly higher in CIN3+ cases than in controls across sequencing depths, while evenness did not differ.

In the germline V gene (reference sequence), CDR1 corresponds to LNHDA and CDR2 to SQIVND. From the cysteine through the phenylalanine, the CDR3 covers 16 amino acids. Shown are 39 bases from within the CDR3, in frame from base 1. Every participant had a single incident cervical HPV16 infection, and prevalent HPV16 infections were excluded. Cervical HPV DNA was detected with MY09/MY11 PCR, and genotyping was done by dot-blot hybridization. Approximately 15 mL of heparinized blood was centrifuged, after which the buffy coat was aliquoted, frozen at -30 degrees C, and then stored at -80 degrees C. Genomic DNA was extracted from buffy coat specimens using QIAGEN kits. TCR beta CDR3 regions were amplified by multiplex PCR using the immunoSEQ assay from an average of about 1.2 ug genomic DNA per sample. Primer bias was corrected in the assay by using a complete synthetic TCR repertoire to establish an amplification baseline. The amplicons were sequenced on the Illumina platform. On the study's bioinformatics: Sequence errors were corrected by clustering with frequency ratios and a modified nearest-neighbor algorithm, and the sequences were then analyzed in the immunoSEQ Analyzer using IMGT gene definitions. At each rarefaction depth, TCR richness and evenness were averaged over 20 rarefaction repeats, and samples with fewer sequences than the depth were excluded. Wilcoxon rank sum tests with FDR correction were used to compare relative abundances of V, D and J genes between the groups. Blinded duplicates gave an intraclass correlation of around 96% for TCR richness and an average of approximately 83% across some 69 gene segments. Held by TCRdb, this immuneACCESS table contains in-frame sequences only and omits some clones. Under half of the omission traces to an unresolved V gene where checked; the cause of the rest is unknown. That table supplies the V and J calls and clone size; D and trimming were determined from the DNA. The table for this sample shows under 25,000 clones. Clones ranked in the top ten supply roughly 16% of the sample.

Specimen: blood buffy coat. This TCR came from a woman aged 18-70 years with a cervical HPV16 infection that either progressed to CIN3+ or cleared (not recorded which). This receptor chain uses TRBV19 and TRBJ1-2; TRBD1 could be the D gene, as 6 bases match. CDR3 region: CASSTLAGGRGNDYTF. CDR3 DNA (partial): TGTGCCAGTAGTACCCTAGCGGGGGGGCGAGGCAATGAC.